The 12 T cell receptor beta chains below come from one sample, sequenced in a study of shared clonotypes between healthy human individuals. This table comes from immunoSEQ multiplex PCR, and its TCRdb copy is limited to in-frame clones, with some not included. The sample has under 1,100,000 clones; 75% are singletons. The sample comprised memory CD4+ T cells sorted from blood. Subset of the sample: CD45RA-negative fraction. The receptor set was obtained from a man younger than 35 in good health.

This clone was seen a single time. DNA of the CDR3: TGTGCCAGCAGCCCGCAGCCCGCCGGGTTAGCTTCACCCCTCCACTTT. Its protein is CASSPQPAGLASPLHF. V is TRBV7-2 and J is TRBJ1-6; no clear D. The CDR3 covers 16 residues. With 5 bases removed from V and 9 bases from J, the gap between germline ends came to 20 bases. Germline V lookup: CDR1 SGHTA, CDR2 FQGNSA.

This clone has only a few counts. V usage is TRBV19 and J usage is TRBJ1-1; D is ambiguous. Germline V gives CDR1 LNHDA, CDR2 SQIVND (reference sequence). The length of the CDR3 is 11 residues. The CDR3 spells CGTGNLAEAFF. In DNA, the CDR3 is TGTGGGACCGGGAATCTCGCTGAAGCTTTCTTT.

The count of this clone is one. The chain employs TRBV2 and TRBJ2-7; D assignment may be TRBD1 or TRBD2 (5 bases each). Germline loops: CDR1 SNHLY, CDR2 FYNNEI. The CDR3 extends over 15 amino acids. V lost 6 bases and J lost 3, with 18 bases in between. This chain's CDR3 is CASRPGLGAGYEQYF. The CDR3 DNA follows: TGTGCCAGCAGACCGGGCCTCGGGGCGGGCTACGAGCAGTACTTC.

The genes are TRBV18 and TRBJ2-3; 10 nucleotides line up with TRBD2. Germline trimming cut 2 bases from V and 2 bases from J; bases unmatched to any gene: 4. The CDR3 length is 16 residues. In germline, CDR1 is KGHSH, CDR2 LQKENI. DNA for the CDR3: TGTGCCAGCTCACCAACCACTAGCGGGGTCACAGATACGCAGTATTTT. Protein sequence: CASSPTTSGVTDTQYF. Variable domain in full (rest from reference TRBV18 and TRBJ2-3): NAGVMQNPRHLVRRRGQEARLRCSPMKGHSHVYWYRQLPEEGLKFMVYLQKENIIDESGMPKERFSAEFPKEGPSILRIQQVVRGDSAAYFCASSPTTSGVTDTQYFGPGTRLTVL.

V gene TRBV10-2 combines with J gene TRBJ2-3, with 7 bases aligning to TRBD2. CDR1 is WSHSY, CDR2 SAAADI, per germline. This CDR3 region has 15 residues. V shed 6 bases and J 0 bases; nucleotides not matched to a gene: 6. CDR3 sequence reads: CASRRWTSSTDTQYF. As DNA, the CDR3 is TGCGCCAGCAGACGATGGACTAGTAGCACAGATACGCAGTATTTT.

As concerns this clone: Different DNA sequences within this sample yield the same CDR3. The chain employs TRBV2 and TRBJ2-3; 12 bases are shared with TRBD2. The CDR3 consists of 15 residues. V shed 5 bases and J 4 bases; nucleotides not matched to a gene: 4. Germline CDR1 SNHLY, CDR2 FYNNEI. The CDR3 loop is CASSPSSGGADTQYF. In nucleotides, the CDR3 is TGTGCCAGCAGTCCTTCTAGCGGGGGGGCAGATACGCAGTATTTT. Full variable domain (missing parts from reference TRBV2 and TRBJ2-3): EPEVTQTPSHQVTQMGQEVILRCVPISNHLYFYWYRQILGQKVEFLVSFYNNEISEKSEIFDDQFSVERPDGSNFTLKIRSTKLEDSAMYFCASSPSSGGADTQYFGPGTRLTVL.

Only a few counts were recorded for this clone. This chain joins TRBV5-1 and TRBJ2-1; weak D call: TRBD1 (5 bases). Germline V lookup: CDR1 SGHRS, CDR2 YFSETQ. CDR3 length: 15 residues. V gave up 0 bases and J gave up 3 bases, with 10 bases separating them. CDR3 in amino acids: CASSLEGVNYNEQFF. CDR3 DNA: TGCGCCAGCAGCTTGGAAGGGGTAAACTACAATGAGCAGTTCTTC.

Worth noting for this clone: This same CDR3 is encoded by further DNA sequences in the sample. The chain links TRBV5-6 to TRBJ2-7, with 14 bases lining up with TRBD2. CDR3 length equals 15 residues. Germline assignment: CDR1 SGHDT and CDR2 YYEEEE. The V segment lost 5 bases and the J segment 2 bases; nucleotides outside the gene matches: 3. The CDR3 bases are TGTGCCAGCAGTCGACTAGCGGGGGGGACCTACGAGCAGTACTTC. It codes for CASSRLAGGTYEQYF.

This rearrangement joins TRBV9 to TRBJ1-5; a possible D gene is TRBD1 (5 bases). V was cut by 4 bases and J by 4 bases, with 12 bases left in between. The CDR3 sequence is 14 residues long. The germline gives CDR1 SGDLS, CDR2 YYNGEE. The CDR3 DNA reads TGTGCCAGCAGCCGAGGGGACGGGAATCAGCCCCAGCATTTT. Translated, it gives CASSRGDGNQPQHF.

This chain joins TRBV6-1 and TRBJ2-5; D remains ambiguous. The V end was cut by 2 bases, the J end by 4 bases, with 14 bases between. This CDR3 has 15 amino acids. Germline CDR1 and CDR2: MNHNS and SASEGT. CDR3 sequence reads: CASSENPAGRETQYF. In nucleotides, the CDR3 is TGTGCCAGCAGTGAAAACCCCGCCGGAAGAGAGACCCAGTACTTC.

Regarding this clone: The same CDR3 arises from other DNA sequences in this sample as well. The chain is built from TRBV5-5 and TRBJ1-5, with D perhaps matching TRBD1 (5 bases). V lost 4 bases and J lost 5, with 10 bases in between. CDR1 SGHKS and CDR2 YYEKEE come from the germline V gene (reference sequence). The CDR3 is 13 amino acids. For the CDR3, the DNA is TGTGCCAGCAGCCCCACAGGAGATCAGCCCCAGCATTTT. Translating it yields CASSPTGDQPQHF. Full variable domain (rest looked up from reference TRBV5-5 and TRBJ1-5): DAGVTQSPTHLIKTRGQQVTLRCSPISGHKSVSWYQQVLGQGPQFIFQYYEKEERGRGNFPDRFSARQFPNYSSELNVNALLLGDSALYLCASSPTGDQPQHFGDGTRLSIL.

CDR3 sequence: CASSPDSLQPQHF. Here the CDR3 DNA reads TGTGCCAGCAGCCCTGATAGTTTACAGCCCCAGCATTTT. The chain employs TRBV7-2 and TRBJ1-5, with unresolved D. The CDR3 runs 13 residues. The germline gives CDR1 SGHTA, CDR2 FQGNSA. V was shortened by 5 bases and J by 7 bases, with 12 bases between the two germline ends.